These T cell receptor beta chains were read from a single sample in a study of shared clonotypes between healthy human individuals. Here immunoSEQ multiplex PCR was the method, and the copy in TCRdb shows in-frame clones only, minus some. Of over a million clones listed, around 78% are singletons. The sample taken for sequencing was memory CD4+ T cells from PBMCs. Every receptor here comes from a young man in good health. Some clones in this sample may be carry-over from other donors' samples. Both conserved end residues are part of each CDR3. D genes are given only for firm matches. Size values are once, few and many counts, or a class for expanded clones, and some rows have none.

d_gene	v_gene	j_gene	abundance	CDR3nt	CDR3aa
TRBD1	TRBV5-1	TRBJ1-5	few	TGCGCCAGCAGCTTGACAGGGGGCGATCAGCCCCAGCATTTT	CASSLTGGDQPQHF
.	TRBV5-1	TRBJ2-5	.	TGCGCCAGCGCTGGGACTGGGCAAGAGACCCAGTACTTC	CASAGTGQETQYF
.	TRBV5-1	TRBJ1-2	once	TGCGCCAGCAGCTTATCCGAGGGACTGGTGTATGGCTACACCTTC	CASSLSEGLVYGYTF
TRBD2	TRBV27	TRBJ2-7	.	TGTGCCAGCAGTTTCGAGCGGGATGCTTACGAGCAGTACTTC	CASSFERDAYEQYF
TRBD1	TRBV10-3	TRBJ2-7	.	TGTGCCAGCAGGGATTCCGGGGGACAGGGTCACTACGAGCAGTACTTC	CASRDSGGQGHYEQYF
TRBD2	TRBV2	TRBJ2-1	once	TGTGCCAGCAGTGCGATAGCGGGAGGGCCCTATGAGCAGTTCTTC	CASSAIAGGPYEQFF
.	TRBV5-1	TRBJ2-7	.	TGCGCCAGCAGCTTGGTCTTGCGGGACTCCTACGAGCAGTACTTC	CASSLVLRDSYEQYF
.	TRBV20-1	TRBJ2-1	.	TGCAGTGCCAATCCAGACACACCCGGTATCTTC	CSANPDTPGIF
TRBD1	TRBV5-1	TRBJ1-1	.	TGCGCCAGCAGCTGGGACAGGGGAACTGAAGCTTTCTTT	CASSWDRGTEAFF
TRBD2	TRBV5-1	TRBJ2-1	once	TGCGCCACGCTAGCCCTAGCGGGAGCGTACAATGAGCAGTTCTTC	CATLALAGAYNEQFF
TRBD1	TRBV5-1	TRBJ2-1	.	TGCGCCAGCACCCTGACAGGGTCCTACAATGAGCAGTTCTTC	CASTLTGSYNEQFF
TRBD2	TRBV5-1	TRBJ2-3	once	TGCGCCAGCAGCTTGGCCCGGCCCAGAGCGGGAGTAACAGATACGCAGTATTTT	CASSLARPRAGVTDTQYF
.	TRBV5-1	TRBJ1-4	.	TGCGCCAGCAGCCCCCAGGGTGGTGGTAGAGAAAAACTGTTTTTT	CASSPQGGGREKLFF
.	TRBV7-2	TRBJ2-3	.	TGTGCCAGCAGCTTACTACCGCCAGTGGGCACAGATACGCAGTATTTT	CASSLLPPVGTDTQYF
.	TRBV5-5	TRBJ2-7	once	TGTGCCAGCAGCCTAAAACAGGGTACAGGGCCGTACTTC	CASSLKQGTGPYF
.	TRBV6-1	TRBJ1-5	.	TGTGCCAGCTTATCACCGTTATTGGGGCTGCCCCAGCATTTT	CASLSPLLGLPQHF
.	TRBV18	TRBJ1-1	.	TGTGCCAGCTCACCAACGGGCGGGACTGAAGCTTTCTTT	CASSPTGGTEAFF
.	TRBV7-9	TRBJ1-3	.	TGTGCCAGCAGCTTTTTCGCAGGGCTCGGAAACACCATATATTTT	CASSFFAGLGNTIYF
.	TRBV10-1	TRBJ2-4	.	TGCGCCAGCCCAAAGGTGGGAGGACGAGGGGGCATTCAGTACTTC	CASPKVGGRGGIQYF